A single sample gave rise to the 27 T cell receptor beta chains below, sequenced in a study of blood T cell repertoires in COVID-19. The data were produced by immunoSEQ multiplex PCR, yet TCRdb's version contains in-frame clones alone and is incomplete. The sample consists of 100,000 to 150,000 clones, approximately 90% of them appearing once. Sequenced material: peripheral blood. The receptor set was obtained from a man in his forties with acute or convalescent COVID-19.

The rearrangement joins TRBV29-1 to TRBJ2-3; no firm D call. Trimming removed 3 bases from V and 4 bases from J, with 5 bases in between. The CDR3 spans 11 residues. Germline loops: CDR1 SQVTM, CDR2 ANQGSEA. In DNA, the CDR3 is TGCAGCGTTGAGGCCGCAGATACGCAGTATTTT. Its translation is CSVEAADTQYF.

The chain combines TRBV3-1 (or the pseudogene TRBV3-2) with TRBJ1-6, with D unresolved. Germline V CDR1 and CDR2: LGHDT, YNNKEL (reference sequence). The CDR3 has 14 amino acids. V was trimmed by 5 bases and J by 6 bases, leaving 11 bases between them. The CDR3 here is CASSYREFNSPLHF. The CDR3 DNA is TGTGCCAGCAGCTACCGGGAATTTAATTCACCCCTCCACTTT.

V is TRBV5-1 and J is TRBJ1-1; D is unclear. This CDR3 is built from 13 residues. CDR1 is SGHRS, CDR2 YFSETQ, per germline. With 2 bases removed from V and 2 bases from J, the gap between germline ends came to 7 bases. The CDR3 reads CASSFATNTEAFF. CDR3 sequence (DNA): TGCGCCAGCAGCTTCGCCACAAACACTGAAGCTTTCTTT.

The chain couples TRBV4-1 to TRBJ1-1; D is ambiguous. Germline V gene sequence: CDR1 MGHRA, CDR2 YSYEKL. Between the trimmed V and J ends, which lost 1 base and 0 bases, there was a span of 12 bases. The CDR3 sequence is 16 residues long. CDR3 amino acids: CASSQGGQPMNTEAFF. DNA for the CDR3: TGCGCCAGCAGCCAAGGCGGCCAACCCATGAACACTGAAGCTTTCTTT.

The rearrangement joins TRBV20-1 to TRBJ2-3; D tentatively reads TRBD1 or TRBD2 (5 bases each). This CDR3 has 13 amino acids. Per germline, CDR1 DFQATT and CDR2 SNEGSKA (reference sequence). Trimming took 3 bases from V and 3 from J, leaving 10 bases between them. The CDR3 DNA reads TGCAGTGCTAGTGAGGGGCCGACAGATACGCAGTATTTT. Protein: CSASEGPTDTQYF.

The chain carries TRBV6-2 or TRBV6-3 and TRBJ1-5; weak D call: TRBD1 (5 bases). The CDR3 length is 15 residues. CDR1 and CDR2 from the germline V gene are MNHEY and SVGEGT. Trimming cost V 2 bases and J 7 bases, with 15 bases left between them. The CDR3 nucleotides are TGTGCCAGCAGTTACGCGACAGAACCTAAACAGCCCCAGCATTTT. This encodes CASSYATEPKQPQHF.

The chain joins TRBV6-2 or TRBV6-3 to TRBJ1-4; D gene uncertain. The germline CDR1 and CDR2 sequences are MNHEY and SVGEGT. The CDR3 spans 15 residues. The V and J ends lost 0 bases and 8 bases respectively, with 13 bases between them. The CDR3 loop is CASSYSKQSGEKLFF. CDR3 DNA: TGTGCCAGCAGTTACTCTAAGCAATCAGGAGAAAAACTGTTTTTT.

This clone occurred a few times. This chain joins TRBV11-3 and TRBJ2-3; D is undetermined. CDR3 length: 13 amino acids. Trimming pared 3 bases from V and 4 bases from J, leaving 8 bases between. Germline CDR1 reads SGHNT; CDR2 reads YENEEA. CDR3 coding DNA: TGTGCCAGCAGCTTGAGTAGTGCAGATACGCAGTATTTT. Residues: CASSLSSADTQYF.

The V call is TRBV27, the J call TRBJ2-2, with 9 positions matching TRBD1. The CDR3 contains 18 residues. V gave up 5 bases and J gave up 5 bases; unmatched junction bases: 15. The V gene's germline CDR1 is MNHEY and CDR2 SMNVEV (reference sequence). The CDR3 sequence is CASSLLLPGQGTTGELFF. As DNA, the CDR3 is TGTGCCAGCAGTCTATTGCTACCGGGACAGGGTACTACCGGGGAGCTGTTTTTT.

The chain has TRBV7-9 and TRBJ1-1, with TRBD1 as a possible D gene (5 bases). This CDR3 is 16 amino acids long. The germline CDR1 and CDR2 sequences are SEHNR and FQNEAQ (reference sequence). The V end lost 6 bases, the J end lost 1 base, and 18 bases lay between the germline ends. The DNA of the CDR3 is TGTGCCAGCAGGATAGTCCCCAGGGAAGGGAACACTGAAGCTTTCTTT. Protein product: CASRIVPREGNTEAFF.

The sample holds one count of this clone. The CDR3 here is CATSEGTAAGNQPQHF. The CDR3 region has the DNA TGTGCCACCAGTGAAGGGACAGCTGCTGGCAATCAGCCCCAGCATTTT. The rearrangement joins TRBV24-1 to TRBJ1-5; 7 nucleotides match TRBD1. The CDR3 runs to 16 residues. CDR1 and CDR2 (germline): KGHDR, SFDVKD. The V and J ends lost 4 bases and 2 bases, in that order; junction bases with no gene match: 7.

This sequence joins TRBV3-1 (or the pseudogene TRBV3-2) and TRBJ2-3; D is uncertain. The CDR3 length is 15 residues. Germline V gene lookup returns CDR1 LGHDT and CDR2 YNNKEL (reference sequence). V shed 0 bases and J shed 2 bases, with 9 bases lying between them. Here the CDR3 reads CASSQDFQSTDTQYF. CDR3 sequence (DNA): TGTGCCAGCAGCCAAGATTTCCAGTCCACAGATACGCAGTATTTT.

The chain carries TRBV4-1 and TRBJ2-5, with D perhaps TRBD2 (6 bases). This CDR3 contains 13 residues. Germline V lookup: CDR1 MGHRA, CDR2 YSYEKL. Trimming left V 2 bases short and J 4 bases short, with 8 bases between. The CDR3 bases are TGCGCCAGCAGCCAATGGAGGGGAGAGACCCAGTACTTC. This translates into CASSQWRGETQYF.

CDR3 bases: TGTGCCAGCAGCTTAAATAGAATAAACTACGAGCAGTACTTC. This encodes CASSLNRINYEQYF. The chain uses TRBV11-1 and TRBJ2-7; D gene ambiguous. Trimming took off 2 bases at V and 3 bases at J, with 11 bases between the two ends. CDR1 is SGHAT, CDR2 FQDESV, per germline (reference sequence). The CDR3 is 14 residues long.

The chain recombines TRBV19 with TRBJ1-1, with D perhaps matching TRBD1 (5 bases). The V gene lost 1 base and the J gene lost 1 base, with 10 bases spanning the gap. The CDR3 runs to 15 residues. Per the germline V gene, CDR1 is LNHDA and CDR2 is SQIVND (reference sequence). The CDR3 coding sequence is TGTGCCAGTAGTATAGGGGGGACTTCGAACACTGAAGCTTTCTTT. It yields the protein CASSIGGTSNTEAFF.

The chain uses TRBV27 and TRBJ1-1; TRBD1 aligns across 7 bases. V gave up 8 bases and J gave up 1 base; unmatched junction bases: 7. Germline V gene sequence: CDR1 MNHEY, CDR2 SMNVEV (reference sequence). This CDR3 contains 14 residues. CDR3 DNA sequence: TGTGCCAGCGGAGAGACAGGGCAGAACACTGAAGCTTTCTTT. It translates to CASGETGQNTEAFF.

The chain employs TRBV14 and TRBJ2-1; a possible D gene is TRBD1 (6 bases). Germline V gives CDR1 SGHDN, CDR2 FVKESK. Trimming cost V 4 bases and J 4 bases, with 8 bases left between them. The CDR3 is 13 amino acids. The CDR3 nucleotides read TGTGCCAGCAGCCTAGGGGGTTACAATGAGCAGTTCTTC. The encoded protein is CASSLGGYNEQFF.

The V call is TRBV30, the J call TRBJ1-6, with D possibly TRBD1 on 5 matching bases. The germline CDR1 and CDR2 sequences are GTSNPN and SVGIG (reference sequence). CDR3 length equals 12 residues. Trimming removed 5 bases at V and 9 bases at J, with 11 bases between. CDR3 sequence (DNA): TGTGCCTGGTGCGGGACGACTTCACCCCTCCACTTT. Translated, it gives CAWCGTTSPLHF.

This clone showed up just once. The chain's CDR3 is CASSPPGSTGELFF. CDR3 sequence (DNA): TGTGCCAGCAGCCCCCCCGGGAGCACCGGGGAGCTGTTTTTT. The chain uses TRBV9 and TRBJ2-2, with D maybe TRBD2 (6 bases). Germline CDR1 SGDLS, CDR2 YYNGEE. The CDR3 covers 14 residues. Trimming took off 4 bases at V and 4 bases at J, with 11 bases between the two ends. Full variable domain (remainder filled in from reference TRBV9 and TRBJ2-2): DSGVTQTPKHLITATGQRVTLRCSPRSGDLSVYWYQQSLDQGLQFLIQYYNGEERAKGNILERFSAQQFPDLHSELNLSSLELGDSALYFCASSPPGSTGELFFGEGSRLTVL.

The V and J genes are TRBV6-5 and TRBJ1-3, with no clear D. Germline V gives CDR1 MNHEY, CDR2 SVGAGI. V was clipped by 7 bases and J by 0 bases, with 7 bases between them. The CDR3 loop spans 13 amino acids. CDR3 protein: CASTTDSGNTIYF. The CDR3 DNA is TGTGCCAGCACTACTGACTCTGGAAACACCATATATTTT.

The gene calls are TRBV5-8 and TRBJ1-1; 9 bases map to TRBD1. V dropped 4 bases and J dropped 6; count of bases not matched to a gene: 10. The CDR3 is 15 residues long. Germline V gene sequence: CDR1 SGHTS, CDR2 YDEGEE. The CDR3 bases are TGTGCCAGCAGCGCGACTAGAACAGGGGGCTCTGAAGCTTTCTTT. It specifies CASSATRTGGSEAFF.

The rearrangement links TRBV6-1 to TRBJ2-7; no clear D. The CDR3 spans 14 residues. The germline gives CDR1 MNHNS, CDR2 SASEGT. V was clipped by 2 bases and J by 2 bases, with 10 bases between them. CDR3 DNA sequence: TGTGCCAGCAGTGAACCCTTTTATCCCTACGAGCAGTACTTC. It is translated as CASSEPFYPYEQYF.

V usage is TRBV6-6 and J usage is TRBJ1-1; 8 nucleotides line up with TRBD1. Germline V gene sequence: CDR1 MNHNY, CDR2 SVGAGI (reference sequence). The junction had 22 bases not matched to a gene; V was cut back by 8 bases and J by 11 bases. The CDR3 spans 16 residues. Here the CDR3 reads CASGIHRGMDWSWAFF. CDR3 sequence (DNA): TGTGCCAGCGGCATACACAGGGGGATGGATTGGTCTTGGGCTTTCTTT.

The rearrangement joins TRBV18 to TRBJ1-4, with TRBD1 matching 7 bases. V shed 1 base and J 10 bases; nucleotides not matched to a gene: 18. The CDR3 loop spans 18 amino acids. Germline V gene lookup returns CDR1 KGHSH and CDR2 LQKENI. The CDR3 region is CASSPRSPQGIMRGKLFF. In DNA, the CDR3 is TGTGCCAGCTCACCACGTAGTCCACAGGGGATAATGAGGGGAAAACTGTTTTTT.

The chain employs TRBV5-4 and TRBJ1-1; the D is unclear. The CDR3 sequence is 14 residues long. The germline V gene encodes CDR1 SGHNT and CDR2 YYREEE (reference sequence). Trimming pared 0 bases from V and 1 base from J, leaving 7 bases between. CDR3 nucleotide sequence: TGTGCCAGCAGCTTGGCGGTTGGGAACACTGAAGCTTTCTTT. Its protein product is CASSLAVGNTEAFF.

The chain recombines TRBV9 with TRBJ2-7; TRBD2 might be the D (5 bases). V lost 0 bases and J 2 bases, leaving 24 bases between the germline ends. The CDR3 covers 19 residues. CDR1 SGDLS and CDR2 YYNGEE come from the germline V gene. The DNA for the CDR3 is TGTGCCAGCAGCGTAGGCGGATCGGGGATGGAGACCTCCACCTACGAGCAGTACTTC. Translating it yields CASSVGGSGMETSTYEQYF.

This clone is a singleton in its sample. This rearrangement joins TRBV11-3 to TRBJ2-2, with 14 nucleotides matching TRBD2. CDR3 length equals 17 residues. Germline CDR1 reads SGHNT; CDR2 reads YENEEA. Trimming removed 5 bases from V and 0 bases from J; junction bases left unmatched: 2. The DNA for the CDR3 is TGTGCCAGCAGCGGGACTAGCGGGAGTACGAACACCGGGGAGCTGTTTTTT. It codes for CASSGTSGSTNTGELFF.